The entry that follows covers one TCR beta chain sequence. The antigen is unknown. Terminally differentiated effector memory CD45RA+ cells were excluded from the naive CD8 cells, which were CD45RO-negative and positively selected for CCR7. The sample belongs to a study of shared clonotypes between healthy human individuals. Study-wide background: The donor group consisted of two women and a few men, aged 18 to 49.

Overall study findings and caveats: It was expected that sequencing depth would affect clonotype sharing among donors.

TCRdb's copy holds only in-frame clones and misses some; the assay was immunoSEQ multiplex PCR. The sample includes under 2,000,000 clones, over 85% of them seen just once. Sequenced: naive CD8+ T cells sorted from blood. This receptor was taken from a man in his late teens or twenties in good health.

The CDR3: CTSRGAFQGQPHQPQHF. The CDR3 coding sequence is TGCACCAGCAGGGGAGCGTTCCAGGGTCAACCCCATCAGCCCCAGCATTTT. V and J are TRBV1 and TRBJ1-5. TRBV1 is a known pseudogene. CDR3 length: 17 residues.